This T cell receptor (beta chain) was retrieved from a study of T cell clonotyping in hematopoietic cell transplantation. Whole-study findings and limits: Graft donor and pretransplant recipient Inverse Simpson Index values predicted broader posttransplant TCR diversity.

Sequenced by immunoSEQ multiplex PCR; TCRdb stores in-frame clones only, minus some. The sample comprises roughly 1,500 clones, around 83% of which are singletons, and approximately 5.1% rests with the top ten. CDR1 and CDR2 (germline): ENHRY, SYGVKD. The CDR3 covers 14 residues. The junction had 5 bases not matched to a gene; V was cut back by 8 bases and J by 2 bases. Worth noting for this clone: The antigen is unknown.

The material was PBMCs, obtained 30 days after allogeneic stem cell transplant. This chain connects TRBV10-3 to TRBJ2-3, with 9 bases identical to TRBD2. The TCR was taken from a male patient between 25 and 39 years old who had an allogeneic stem cell transplant, so T cells may come from the graft donor. Some clones in this sample may be carry-over from other donors' samples. The CDR3 DNA reads as TGTGCCATCGGGCGGGAGGGCCCCACAGATACGCAGTATTTT. Residues: CAIGREGPTDTQYF.